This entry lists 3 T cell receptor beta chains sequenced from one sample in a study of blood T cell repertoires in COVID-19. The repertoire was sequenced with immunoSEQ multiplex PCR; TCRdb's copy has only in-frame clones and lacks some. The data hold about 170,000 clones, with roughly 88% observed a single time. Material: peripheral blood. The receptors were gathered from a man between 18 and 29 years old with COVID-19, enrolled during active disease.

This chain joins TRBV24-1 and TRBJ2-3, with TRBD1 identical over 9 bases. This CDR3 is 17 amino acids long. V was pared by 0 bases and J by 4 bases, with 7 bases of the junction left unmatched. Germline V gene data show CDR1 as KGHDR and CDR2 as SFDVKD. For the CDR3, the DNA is TGTGCCACCAGTGATTTGGGGACAGGGAGAGACCCAGATACGCAGTATTTT. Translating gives CATSDLGTGRDPDTQYF.

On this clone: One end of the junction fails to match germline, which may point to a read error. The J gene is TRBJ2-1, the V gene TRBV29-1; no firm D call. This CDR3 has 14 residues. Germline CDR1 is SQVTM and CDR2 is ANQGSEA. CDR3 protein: CSVEVYDPGNEQFF. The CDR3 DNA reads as TGCAGCGTCGAAGTTTACGACCCGGGCAATGAGCAGTTCTTC.

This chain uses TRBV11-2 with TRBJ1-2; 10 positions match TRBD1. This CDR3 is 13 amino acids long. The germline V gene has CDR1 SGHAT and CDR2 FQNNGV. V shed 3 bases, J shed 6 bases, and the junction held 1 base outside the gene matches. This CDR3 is CASSFGQGDGYTF. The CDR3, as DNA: TGTGCCAGCAGCTTCGGACAGGGGGATGGCTACACCTTC.